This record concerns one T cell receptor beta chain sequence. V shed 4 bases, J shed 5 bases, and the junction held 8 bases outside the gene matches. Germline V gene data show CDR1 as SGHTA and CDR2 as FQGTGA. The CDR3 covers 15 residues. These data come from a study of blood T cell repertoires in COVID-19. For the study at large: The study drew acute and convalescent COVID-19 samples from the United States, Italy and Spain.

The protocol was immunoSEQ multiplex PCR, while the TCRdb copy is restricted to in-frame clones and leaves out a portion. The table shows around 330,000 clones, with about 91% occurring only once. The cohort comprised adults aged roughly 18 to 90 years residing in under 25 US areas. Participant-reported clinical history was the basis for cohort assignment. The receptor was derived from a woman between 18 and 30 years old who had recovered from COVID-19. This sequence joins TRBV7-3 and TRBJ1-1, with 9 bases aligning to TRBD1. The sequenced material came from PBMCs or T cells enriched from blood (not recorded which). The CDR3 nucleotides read TGTGCCAGCAGCTCCCTACAGGGGGCTTGGACTGAAGCTTTCTTT. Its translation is CASSSLQGAWTEAFF.